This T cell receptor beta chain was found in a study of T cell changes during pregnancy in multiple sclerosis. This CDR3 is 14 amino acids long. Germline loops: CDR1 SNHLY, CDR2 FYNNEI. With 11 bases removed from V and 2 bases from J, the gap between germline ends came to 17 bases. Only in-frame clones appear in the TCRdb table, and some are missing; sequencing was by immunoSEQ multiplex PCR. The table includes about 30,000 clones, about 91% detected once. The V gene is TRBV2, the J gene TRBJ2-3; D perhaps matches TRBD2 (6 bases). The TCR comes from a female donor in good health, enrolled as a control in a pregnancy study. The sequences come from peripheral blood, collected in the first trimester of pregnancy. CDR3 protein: CAGRLEQYTDTQYF. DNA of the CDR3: TGTGCCGGGAGACTAGAGCAATACACAGATACGCAGTATTTT.